The rows below give T cell receptor beta chains drawn from one sample of a study of identical twins. In TCRdb, the 5' RACE reads were re-called with MiXCR into one record per CDR3 protein. The repertoire holds some 1,600,000 distinct CDR3 sequences, with 32% as singletons. The specimen sequenced was cord blood. All receptors derive from a newborn girl in good health. CDR3s leave out the opening cysteine and the closing phenylalanine or tryptophan. Not all rows give a size; the values are once, few, many and, for expanded clones, a class.

TRBV10-3	TRBJ1-4	few	AISEAQNEKLF
TRBV7-6	TRBJ2-1	.	ASSPLTSQRYNEQF
TRBV29-1	TRBJ1-1	.	SVVGRQQVNTEAF
TRBV10-2	TRBJ1-1	.	ASSEDTGGSAF
TRBV3-1	TRBJ1-2	many	ASSQGVRGYGYT
TRBV6-6	TRBJ1-2	.	ASSYSIAQGPYGYT
TRBV18	TRBJ2-1	few	ASSPLTSGSVSSYNEQF
TRBV10-3	TRBJ2-3	few	AISVRLAGSTDTQY
TRBV6-5	TRBJ2-4	.	ASSYRDRSPQY
TRBV7-9	TRBJ1-2	many	ASSLGGGEMYGYT
TRBV12-3/TRBV12-4	TRBJ2-1	.	ASSGRTIEQF
TRBV27	TRBJ1-3	.	ASSLAREDETIY
TRBV2	TRBJ1-1	few	ASSVLGRSTEAF
TRBV4-2	TRBJ2-3	.	ASSPRTSDATDTQY
TRBV20-1	TRBJ2-1	.	GASVGGRSYNEQF
TRBV12-3/TRBV12-4	TRBJ2-1	.	ASGSSAWYNEQF
TRBV25-1	TRBJ2-5	many	ASKTGQGYQETQY
TRBV4-1	TRBJ2-1	.	ASSQAYTRSSYSEQF
TRBV6-1	TRBJ1-5	few	ASSRGSGGYSNQPQH
TRBV9	TRBJ1-1	few	ASSVAGTHTEAF
TRBV20-1	TRBJ2-1	few	SARKGASYNEQF
TRBV19	TRBJ1-5	.	ASSIRGSNQPQH
TRBV5-1	TRBJ1-3	.	ASSLRGQGPGNTIY
TRBV7-2	TRBJ2-3	.	ASSLVGPGGAADTQY
TRBV12-3/TRBV12-4	TRBJ2-7	.	ASSLVDTDEQY
TRBV19	TRBJ2-7	.	ASSILWGTSAYNEQY
TRBV29-1	TRBJ1-2	.	SVDMAGASSGYT
TRBV11-2	TRBJ2-5	.	ASSLEWTSGTNEQY
TRBV3-1	TRBJ2-1	.	ASSQVNSGADEQF
TRBV30	TRBJ2-5	.	AWSRAQETQY
TRBV6-5	TRBJ2-1	.	ASSYRLAEYNEQF
TRBV24-1	TRBJ2-3	few	ATRQGGTDTQY
TRBV20-1	TRBJ1-1	.	SASKVLYRESEAF
TRBV10-3	TRBJ1-1	few	AISPGQGSAMNTEAF
TRBV5-1	TRBJ2-1	.	ASSSGTSPSNAQF